The 29 T cell receptor beta chains presented below share a single source sample, sequenced in a study of blood T cell repertoires in COVID-19. Here immunoSEQ multiplex PCR was the method, and the copy in TCRdb shows in-frame clones only, minus some. There are roughly 110,000 clones in the sample; around 83% occur only once, and about 3% lies in the top ten. Sequenced input: peripheral blood. The receptors come from a man aged 40-50 years with acute or convalescent COVID-19.

The chain recombines TRBV7-3 with TRBJ2-7, with 8 bases lining up with TRBD1. Germline V gene sequence: CDR1 SGHTA, CDR2 FQGTGA. Trimming at V came to 3 bases and at J to 4 bases, leaving 20 bases not matched to a gene. The CDR3 consists of 19 residues. The DNA of the CDR3 is TGTGCCAGCAGCTTGAACCCCGGTGGATTCACAGGGGGAGTATACGAGCAGTACTTC. It specifies CASSLNPGGFTGGVYEQYF.

J is TRBJ2-7 and V is TRBV7-9; 7 bases are shared with TRBD1. There are 14 residues in the CDR3. Unmatched junction bases numbered 1, after V lost 0 bases and J lost 2 bases. CDR1 and CDR2 from the germline V gene are SEHNR and FQNEAQ (reference sequence). CDR3 sequence (DNA): TGTGCCAGCAGCTTAGCGGGACAGACCTACGAGCAGTACTTC. This codes for CASSLAGQTYEQYF.

The chain couples TRBV30 to TRBJ2-7; 7 bases are shared with TRBD2. This CDR3 is built from 12 residues. Trimming cost V 4 bases and J 0 bases; bases outside gene matches: 0. Per the germline V gene, CDR1 is GTSNPN and CDR2 is SVGIG (reference sequence). CDR3 sequence: CAWTSGSYEQYF. The DNA for the CDR3 is TGTGCCTGGACTAGCGGCTCCTACGAGCAGTACTTC.

The chain has TRBV1 and TRBJ2-4; the table's D call, TRBD2, has no DNA check behind it. TRBV1 is shown as a pseudogene. The CDR3 consists of 16 residues. CDR3 loop: CTSSLTSGGAKNIQYF. The CDR3 DNA follows: TGCACCAGCAGCCTCACTAGCGGGGGGGCCAAAAACATTCAGTACTTC.

The chain carries TRBV29-1 and TRBJ2-7, with TRBD1 as a possible D gene (5 bases). Germline V gene data show CDR1 as SQVTM and CDR2 as ANQGSEA. Trimming removed 6 bases from V and 4 bases from J, with 10 bases in between. This CDR3 contains 11 residues. The CDR3 coding sequence is TGCAGCGTAGAGACAGCGTACGAGCAGTACTTC. Its translation: CSVETAYEQYF.

This chain connects TRBV11-2 to TRBJ2-3; weak D call: TRBD2 (6 bases). V was trimmed by 5 bases and J by 4 bases, leaving 13 bases between them. CDR1 and CDR2 from the germline V gene are SGHAT and FQNNGV. This CDR3 comprises 14 residues. CDR3 loop: CASSPRWGADTQYF. As DNA, the CDR3 is TGTGCCAGCAGCCCCAGGTGGGGGGCAGATACGCAGTATTTT.

Here the CDR3 reads CASSLGGGNTIYF. Written as DNA, the CDR3 is TGCGCCAGCAGCCTCGGGGGAGGAAACACCATATATTTT. The rearrangement joins TRBV4-3 to TRBJ1-3; possibly TRBD1 for D (5 bases). V was pared by 4 bases and J by 4 bases, with 8 bases between. Germline V gene data show CDR1 as LGHNA and CDR2 as YSLEER. CDR3 size: 13 residues.

The chain has TRBV10-3 and TRBJ1-2; 12 nucleotides agree with TRBD1. Germline V gene sequence: CDR1 ENHRY, CDR2 SYGVKD. The V gene end was trimmed by 5 bases and the J gene end by 14 bases; junction bases not matched to a gene: 9. The CDR3 length is 13 residues. The CDR3 sequence is CAISPGQGAFQTF. The CDR3 DNA is TGTGCCATCAGTCCGGGACAGGGGGCGTTTCAAACCTTC.

The V call is TRBV7-8, the J call TRBJ1-5; TRBD1 matches at 9 bases. The CDR3 extends over 14 amino acids. Germline trimming cut 2 bases from V and 5 bases from J; bases unmatched to any gene: 1. CDR1 is SGHVS and CDR2 is FQNEAQ in the germline V gene. The CDR3 reads CASSLRQGDQPQHF. In DNA form, the CDR3 reads TGTGCCAGCAGCTTAAGACAGGGGGATCAGCCCCAGCATTTT.

The chain combines TRBV7-3 with TRBJ2-1, with 8 bases aligning to TRBD2. This CDR3 contains 15 residues. CDR1 is SGHTA, CDR2 FQGTGA, per germline. Trimming at V came to 5 bases and at J to 6 bases, leaving 9 bases not matched to a gene. The CDR3 DNA sequence: TGTGCCAGCAGCCCGAGACTAGCGCCTCCCAATGAGCAGTTCTTC. Translating it yields CASSPRLAPPNEQFF.

This rearrangement joins TRBV9 to TRBJ1-2; 11 bases match TRBD1. Germline CDR1 reads SGDLS; CDR2 reads YYNGEE. V lost 3 bases and J lost 8; bases outside the gene matches: 9. This CDR3 is 15 amino acids long. This chain's CDR3 is CASSGQGGQGAGYTF. The DNA of the CDR3 is TGTGCCAGCAGCGGCCAGGGCGGACAGGGGGCGGGCTACACCTTC.

The rearrangement links TRBV10-3 to TRBJ2-2; 9 bases match TRBD2. With V trimmed by 5 bases and J by 0 bases, 7 bases remained unmatched. Per the germline V gene, CDR1 is ENHRY and CDR2 is SYGVKD. This CDR3 has 17 amino acids. The CDR3 DNA sequence: TGTGCCATCAGTAAGACTAGCGGATTATCGAACACCGGGGAGCTGTTTTTT. Protein: CAISKTSGLSNTGELFF.

The chain has TRBV3-1 (or the pseudogene TRBV3-2) and TRBJ1-1; D is uncertain. Trimming stripped 7 bases from V and 1 base from J, with 10 bases between. This CDR3 region has 13 residues. The germline CDR1 and CDR2 sequences are LGHDT and YNNKEL (reference sequence). CDR3 region: CASTNGGNTEAFF. The CDR3, as DNA: TGTGCCAGCACCAATGGAGGGAACACTGAAGCTTTCTTT.

V gene TRBV11-2 combines with J gene TRBJ2-1, with D tentatively TRBD2 (5 bases). Deletions cut 3 bases from V and 5 bases from J, with 26 bases between. CDR3 length: 19 residues. CDR1 and CDR2 from the germline V gene are SGHAT and FQNNGV. The CDR3, as DNA: TGTGCCAGCAGCTTCTTAGCCCGGACTCAATTTAGCTTCCACAATGAGCAGTTCTTC. Translated, it gives CASSFLARTQFSFHNEQFF.

The chain links TRBV10-3 to TRBJ1-1; 8 nucleotides line up with TRBD1. The germline V gene encodes CDR1 ENHRY and CDR2 SYGVKD. V lost 2 bases to trimming and J lost 6 bases; unmatched junction nucleotides: 11. CDR3 size: 16 residues. The CDR3: CAISESLTGGLAEAFF. The CDR3 DNA sequence: TGTGCCATCAGTGAGAGTTTAACAGGGGGTTTGGCTGAAGCTTTCTTT.

The gene calls are TRBV12-5 and TRBJ2-5; TRBD2 might be the D (5 bases). The germline V gene encodes CDR1 LGHNT and CDR2 FRNRAP. The V and J ends lost 6 bases and 7 bases respectively, with 12 bases between them. This CDR3 has 12 amino acids. CDR3: CASGPEGLTQYF. The CDR3 nucleotides read TGTGCTAGTGGCCCCGAGGGCTTGACCCAGTACTTC.

The V call is TRBV7-9, the J call TRBJ1-2; no reliable D call. The CDR3 contains 12 residues. Per the germline V gene, CDR1 is SEHNR and CDR2 is FQNEAQ (reference sequence). Between the trimmed V and J ends, which lost 7 bases and 6 bases, there was a span of 12 bases. The CDR3: CASTIYGDGYTF. For the CDR3, the DNA is TGTGCCAGCACCATTTACGGGGATGGCTACACCTTC.

The rearrangement uses TRBV27 and TRBJ2-7; 7 bases fit TRBD1. Germline trimming cut 2 bases from V and 4 bases from J; bases unmatched to any gene: 5. Germline-derived CDR1 and CDR2 are MNHEY and SMNVEV (reference sequence). The CDR3 is 14 residues long. This CDR3 reads CASSLQGDEYEQYF. The CDR3 DNA follows: TGTGCCAGCAGTTTACAGGGGGATGAGTACGAGCAGTACTTC.

The CDR3 bases are TGTGCCAGCAGCTTAACGCCGGTGGAGCAGTTCTTC. This gives the protein CASSLTPVEQFF. The V gene is TRBV13, the J gene TRBJ2-1; D unclear. Germline-derived CDR1 and CDR2 are PRHDT and FYEKMQ (reference sequence). V was cut by 2 bases and J by 10 bases, with 9 bases left in between. The CDR3 loop spans 12 amino acids.

The chain is built from TRBV5-6 and TRBJ1-1; 7 nucleotides match TRBD1. The germline V gene has CDR1 SGHDT and CDR2 YYEEEE. The length of the CDR3 is 14 residues. After removal of 3 bases from V and 1 base from J, the junction contained 3 bases not matched to a gene. DNA of the CDR3: TGTGCCAGCAGCTCCAGGACAGGGAACACTGAAGCTTTCTTT. This translates into CASSSRTGNTEAFF.

Notes on this clone: A read error may produce the germline difference seen at one junction end. The chain joins TRBV7-3 to TRBJ2-5; 14 bases align to TRBD2. The germline V gene has CDR1 SGHTA and CDR2 FQGTGA. This CDR3 spans 15 amino acids. CDR3 sequence reads: CASSLGLAGGSLLDF. The CDR3 DNA is TGTGCCAGCAGCTTAGGACTAGCGGGGGGCTCCCTTCTGGACTTC.

The chain combines TRBV7-9 with TRBJ1-5, with 9 bases aligning to TRBD1. CDR1 SEHNR and CDR2 FQNEAQ come from the germline V gene (reference sequence). With V trimmed by 5 bases and J by 4 bases, 6 bases remained unmatched. The CDR3 has 15 amino acids. CDR3 region: CASSPGQGTNQPQHF. The CDR3 region has the DNA TGTGCCAGCAGCCCAGGACAGGGGACTAATCAGCCCCAGCATTTT.

The chain carries TRBV12-3 or TRBV12-4 and TRBJ1-6; possible D gene TRBD1, 5 bases. V shed 2 bases and J shed 12 bases, with 8 bases lying between them. This CDR3 contains 12 residues. CDR3 region: CASSLMGGPLHF. CDR3 bases: TGTGCCAGCAGTTTAATGGGGGGACCCCTCCACTTT.

The gene calls are TRBV11-2 and TRBJ1-4; the D gene is possibly TRBD1 (5 bases). The germline CDR1 and CDR2 sequences are SGHAT and FQNNGV. V lost 5 bases, J lost 0 bases, and 16 bases lay in between. This CDR3 comprises 17 residues. CDR3 amino acids: CASSQYAGYATNEKLFF. As DNA, the CDR3 is TGTGCCAGCAGCCAATACGCAGGGTATGCAACTAATGAAAAACTGTTTTTT.

In its sample, this clone was seen a few times. The chain uses TRBV5-4 and TRBJ1-2; D is possibly TRBD1 (6 bases). V was clipped by 3 bases and J by 2 bases, with 8 bases between them. From germline, CDR1 is SGHNT and CDR2 YYREEE (reference sequence). The CDR3 totals 13 residues. CDR3 bases: TGTGCCAGCAGCTCCGGGACAAACTATGGCTACACCTTC. Translated: CASSSGTNYGYTF.

The V gene is TRBV10-3, the J gene TRBJ2-7; 7 nucleotides line up with TRBD1. The CDR3 length is 15 residues. In germline, CDR1 is ENHRY, CDR2 SYGVKD. Trimming at V came to 5 bases and at J to 7 bases, leaving 14 bases not matched to a gene. CDR3 in amino acids: CAISRDQGEPGEQYF. The CDR3 coding sequence is TGTGCCATCAGTCGGGATCAGGGGGAACCTGGGGAGCAGTACTTC.

This chain links TRBV5-1 with TRBJ2-3; 9 bases are shared with TRBD2. The CDR3 length is 14 residues. Germline CDR1 and CDR2: SGHRS and YFSETQ. Trimming took 0 bases from V and 4 from J; bases not matched to a gene: 0. The DNA for the CDR3 is TGCGCCAGCAGCTTGGGCGGGGGGGCAGATACGCAGTATTTT. This sequence encodes CASSLGGGADTQYF.

This clone was found once. The chain recombines TRBV19 with TRBJ1-5; D is ambiguous. V lost 4 bases and J lost 3, with 10 bases in between. From germline, CDR1 is LNHDA and CDR2 SQIVND (reference sequence). The CDR3 sequence is 14 residues long. DNA of the CDR3: TGTGCCAGTAGTAAATGGCCTGACAATCAGCCCCAGCATTTT. Residues: CASSKWPDNQPQHF.

This clone was picked up a small number of times. This chain joins TRBV2 and TRBJ1-2; no firm D call. CDR1 is SNHLY, CDR2 FYNNEI, per germline. The CDR3 length is 13 residues. V gave up 2 bases and J gave up 3 bases, with 7 bases separating them. The CDR3 reads CASSESSYYGYTF. The CDR3 bases are TGTGCCAGCAGTGAATCCTCCTACTATGGCTACACCTTC.